The 5 T cell receptor beta chains presented below share a single source sample, sequenced in a study of T cell changes during pregnancy in multiple sclerosis. Some clones are missing from TCRdb's copy, which holds only in-frame ones; the method was immunoSEQ multiplex PCR. The sample has 40,000 to 45,000 clones, around 92% seen once. What was sequenced was peripheral blood. The source is a female donor with multiple sclerosis, enrolled in a pregnancy study.

The genes are TRBV27 and TRBJ2-5; no reliable D call. The V gene lost 3 bases and the J gene lost 1 base, with 12 bases spanning the gap. The CDR3 is 15 amino acids. Looked up from germline, CDR1 is MNHEY and CDR2 is SMNVEV (reference sequence). This CDR3 reads CASSFSRQVQETQYF. CDR3 coding DNA: TGTGCCAGCAGTTTCTCCCGTCAGGTCCAAGAGACCCAGTACTTC.

The V and J genes are TRBV5-1 and TRBJ2-3; 8 bases align to TRBD2. With V trimmed by 1 base and J by 3 bases, 1 base remained unmatched. CDR1 is SGHRS and CDR2 is YFSETQ in the germline V gene. The CDR3 totals 14 residues. The CDR3 reads CASSLQRETDTQYF. Here the CDR3 DNA reads TGCGCCAGCAGCTTGCAGCGGGAGACAGATACGCAGTATTTT.

The chain combines TRBV5-4 with TRBJ1-1, with unresolved D. Germline lookup yields CDR1 SGHNT and CDR2 YYREEE (reference sequence). Trimming left V 2 bases short and J 8 bases short, with 7 bases between. This CDR3 contains 11 residues. The CDR3 region has the DNA TGTGCCAGCAGCTTAGGAGTCGAAGCTTTCTTT. Its translation is CASSLGVEAFF.

The chain recombines TRBV7-9 with TRBJ2-1, with unresolved D. This CDR3 is built from 15 residues. With 4 bases removed from V and 8 bases from J, the gap between germline ends came to 18 bases. Germline CDR1 SEHNR, CDR2 FQNEAQ (reference sequence). CDR3 bases: TGTGCCAGCAGCTACCCGGGTGGTGTGGCGGATGAGCAGTTCTTC. Translation gives CASSYPGGVADEQFF. Based on the CDR3 plus reference TRBV7-9 and TRBJ2-1, the full variable domain is DTGVSQNPRHKITKRGQNVTFRCDPISEHNRLYWYRQTLGQGPEFLTYFQNEAQLEKSRLLSDRFSAERPKGSFSTLEIQRTEQGDSAMYLCASSYPGGVADEQFFGPGTRLTVL.

About this clone: The same CDR3 arises from other DNA sequences in this sample as well. The CDR3 nucleotides are TGTGCCAGCAGCTTGGAGGCAGGCCAAGAGACCCAGTACTTC. This translates into CASSLEAGQETQYF. The V gene is TRBV5-4, the J gene TRBJ2-5; no clear D. This CDR3 contains 14 residues. The V and J ends lost 0 bases and 1 base respectively, with 7 bases between them. Germline V gene data show CDR1 as SGHNT and CDR2 as YYREEE (reference sequence). Based on the CDR3 plus reference TRBV5-4 and TRBJ2-5, the full variable domain is ETGVTQSPTHLIKTRGQQVTLRCSSQSGHNTVSWYQQALGQGPQFIFQYYREEENGRGNFPPRFSGLQFPNYSSELNVNALELDDSALYLCASSLEAGQETQYFGPGTRLLVL.